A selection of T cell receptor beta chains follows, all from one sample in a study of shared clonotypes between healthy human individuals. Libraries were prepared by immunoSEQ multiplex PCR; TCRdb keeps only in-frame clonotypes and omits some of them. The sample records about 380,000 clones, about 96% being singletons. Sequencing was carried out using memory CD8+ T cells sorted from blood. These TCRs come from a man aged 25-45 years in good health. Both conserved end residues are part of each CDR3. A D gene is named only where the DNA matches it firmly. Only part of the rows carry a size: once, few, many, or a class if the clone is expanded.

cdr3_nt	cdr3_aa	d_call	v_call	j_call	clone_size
TGTGCCATCAGTGGTGGGTCCTACAATGAGCAGTTCTTC	CAISGGSYNEQFF	NA	TRBV10-3	TRBJ2-1	NA
TGTGCCACTGGGACAGGGAGGAGAACCGGGGAGCTGTTTTTT	CATGTGRRTGELFF	TRBD1	TRBV2	TRBJ2-2	NA
TGTGCCATCAGTGGGGGGAGTAGCGCCCTAGCGGGAGTCAATGAGCAGTTCTTC	CAISGGSSALAGVNEQFF	TRBD2	TRBV10-3	TRBJ2-1	NA
TGTGCCAGCAGCTTGGGCGGACAGGGGGAAGAGACCCAGTACTTC	CASSLGGQGEETQYF	TRBD1	TRBV5-4	TRBJ2-5	NA
TGTGCCAGCAGCCCTATGCGGTACCCTGGAAACACCATATATTTT	CASSPMRYPGNTIYF	NA	TRBV7-8	TRBJ1-3	NA
TGTGCCAGCAGAATAGGTGAAAAACTGTTTTTT	CASRIGEKLFF	NA	TRBV6-1	TRBJ1-4	NA
TGTGCCAGCAGCGTACAGCCGAACACCGGGGAGCTGTTTTTT	CASSVQPNTGELFF	NA	TRBV9	TRBJ2-2	NA
TGTGCCAGCAGCGCCGGGACAGGGGGCTATGGCTACACCTTC	CASSAGTGGYGYTF	TRBD1	TRBV9	TRBJ1-2	once
TGTGCCAGCAGCTTAGCGCGCGGGACAGGTGGGGCCAACGTCCTGACTTTC	CASSLARGTGGANVLTF	TRBD1	TRBV7-9	TRBJ2-6	NA
TGTGCCACCAGCAGAGGGGGGTATAAAAAACTGTTTTTT	CATSRGGYKKLFF	NA	TRBV15	TRBJ1-4	NA
TGTGCCAGCAGCTTAAGGGGAGGGATTACCGGGGAGCTGTTTTTT	CASSLRGGITGELFF	TRBD2	TRBV7-3	TRBJ2-2	NA
TGTGCCAGCAGTTCTAGCGGGAGGGAGAATGAGCAGTTCTTC	CASSSSGRENEQFF	TRBD2	TRBV6-6	TRBJ2-1	once
TGTGCCAGCAGCTTAGATCTCGGACAGGGCTATGGCTACACCTTC	CASSLDLGQGYGYTF	TRBD1	TRBV11-2	TRBJ1-2	NA
TGTGCCAGCAGTGAAAGACTAGCGGGAGGTCAGTTCTTC	CASSERLAGGQFF	TRBD2	TRBV2	TRBJ2-1	NA
TGTGCCACTTCAAGAGGTTGGGGGACAGCTAGCTACAATGAGCAGTTCTTC	CATSRGWGTASYNEQFF	TRBD1	TRBV18	TRBJ2-1	NA
TGTGCCAGCACACCGAACACCGGGGAGCTGTTTTTT	CASTPNTGELFF	NA	TRBV9	TRBJ2-2	NA
TGTGCCAGCAGTTACGGTGGGACGGCCTATGGCTACACCTTC	CASSYGGTAYGYTF	NA	TRBV6-6	TRBJ1-2	NA
TGTGCCAGCAGCTTGGTACCGACAGGGTATTACCAAGAGACCCAGTACTTC	CASSLVPTGYYQETQYF	TRBD1	TRBV5-6	TRBJ2-5	NA
TGTGCCACCAGCCCCGTCGATAACACTGAAGCTTTCTTT	CATSPVDNTEAFF	NA	TRBV15	TRBJ1-1	NA
TGTGCCAGCAGCCTACCTACGATAGCTTCCTACGAGCAGTACTTC	CASSLPTIASYEQYF	NA	TRBV2	TRBJ2-7	NA
TGTGCCACCCTTTGGGGTCTGGGGGTCGATGAGCAGTTCTTC	CATLWGLGVDEQFF	NA	TRBV6-6	TRBJ2-1	NA
TGTGCCTGGAGTGTAGGTGCCTACGAGCAGTACTTC	CAWSVGAYEQYF	NA	TRBV30	TRBJ2-7	NA
TGTGCCAGCAGTGACGGGGAGCTGTTTTTT	CASSDGELFF	NA	TRBV6-4	TRBJ2-2	NA
TGTGCCAGTAAGACCGGGACTAGCGGGAGAAATGAGCAGTTCTTC	CASKTGTSGRNEQFF	TRBD2	TRBV19	TRBJ2-1	NA
TGTGCCAGCAGTCAGACCCGGCAAAGCAATCAGCCCCAGCATTTT	CASSQTRQSNQPQHF	NA	TRBV6-5	TRBJ1-5	NA
TGTGCCACCAGCGGGGAGGTTGGTTGGGACATTCAGTACTTC	CATSGEVGWDIQYF	NA	TRBV15	TRBJ2-4	NA
TGCAGTGCTAGATGGTTAGATACGCAGTATTTT	CSARWLDTQYF	NA	TRBV20-1	TRBJ2-3	NA
TGCGCCAGCAGCTTGGTTTCTAGGGCCACAGATACGCAGTATTTT	CASSLVSRATDTQYF	NA	TRBV5-1	TRBJ2-3	NA